Reported below is one T cell receptor beta chain. It lacks a known antigen. No base quality information exists; no much larger clone differs at one position. At one collaborating source in Seattle, patients were enrolled during active infection and were followed longitudinally through the course of disease. The collaborating institutions used their own protocols to collect whole blood in K2EDTA tubes. For TCRbeta analysis, collaborator samples were shipped as frozen whole blood, as isolated PBMCs, or as DNA extracted from either sample type. At the junction V is shortened by 4 bases and J by 1 base, with 18 bases in between. The CDR3 measures 17 amino acids from cysteine to phenylalanine. Only the CDR3 DNA stays, 51 bases, in frame from base 1. Sequences SGHDN (CDR1) and FVKESK (CDR2) are obtained from the germline V gene. These data originate in a study of blood T cell repertoires in COVID-19 (dated by TCRdb to the early 2020s). Regarding the study in general: Samples from collaborators originated in the United States, Italy and Spain and spanned both the acute and convalescent phases of COVID-19. The prospective study material was composed of cDNA or gDNA derived from T cells, B-cell-depleted T cells, or PBMCs. A de-identified subject ID, COVID-19 status, age in years and sex were almost always included in the sample metadata. The repertoires were released in a freely available public database intended as a resource for research on the immune response to SARS-CoV-2. The samples were drawn from two sources: the first 160 participants of the ongoing ImmuneRACE study, and 1,000 to 1,500 subjects contributed by 6 global collaborators. HLA class I and class II types, where available, came from metadata supplied by the sample provider rather than from assay-based typing. Subjects who had been exposed to COVID-19, were actively infected with it, or had recovered from it provided the deeply sampled blood TCRbeta repertoires that made up the dataset. Study-wide conclusions, independent of this receptor: The quantity of clinical and demographic metadata differed by source and by participant and was supplied without curation.

TCRbeta CDR3 regions were amplified from genomic DNA by means of the immunoSEQ Assay, a bias-controlled multiplex PCR. The paper's data handling went like this. Nucleated cell counts per sample were estimated from amplification of reference gene primers within the assay. Sequence reads were collapsed and filtered to measure the absolute abundance of every unique TCRbeta CDR3 rearrangement. Productive Simpson clonality was computed per sample as the square root of Simpson's diversity index over productive rearrangements. TCRdb provides this immuneACCESS table in a form limited to in-frame rearrangements. Some clones are lacking; in checked studies, under half of them reflect an unresolved V gene, and why the rest are absent is not known. The V and J calls and clone size come from that table; D and trimming were worked out from the DNA. For this sample there are roughly 500,000 clones; roughly 87% appear just once. The biggest ten clones account for around 0.9% of the sample.

This clonotype was obtained from a man between 18 and 29 years old with COVID-19, enrolled during active disease. Sequencing was done on a sample of peripheral blood. This receptor chain uses TRBV14 and TRBJ2-3; matching of 5 bases hints at TRBD2 as the D gene. CDR3 region: CASSPWETVSGTDTQYF. The DNA sequence follows: TGTGCCAGCAGCCCTTGGGAGACGGTCTCAGGCACAGATACGCAGTATTTT.